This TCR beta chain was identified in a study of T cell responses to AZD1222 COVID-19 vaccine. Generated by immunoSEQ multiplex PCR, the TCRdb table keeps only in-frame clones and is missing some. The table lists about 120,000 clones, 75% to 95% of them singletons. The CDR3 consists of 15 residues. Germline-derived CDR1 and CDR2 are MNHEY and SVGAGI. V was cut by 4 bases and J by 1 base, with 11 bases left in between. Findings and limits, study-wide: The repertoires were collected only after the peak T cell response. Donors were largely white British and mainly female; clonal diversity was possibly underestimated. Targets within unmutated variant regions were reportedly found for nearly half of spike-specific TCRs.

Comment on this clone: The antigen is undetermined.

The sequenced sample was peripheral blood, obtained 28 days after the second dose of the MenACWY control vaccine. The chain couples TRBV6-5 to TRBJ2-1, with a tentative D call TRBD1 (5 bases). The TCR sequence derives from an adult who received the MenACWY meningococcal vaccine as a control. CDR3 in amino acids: CASSSQGGSYNEQFF. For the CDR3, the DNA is TGTGCCAGCAGTTCCCAGGGTGGGTCCTACAATGAGCAGTTCTTC.